This T cell receptor (beta chain) was obtained from a study of shared clonotypes between healthy human individuals. In regard to this clone: Its antigen remains unknown.

From germline, CDR1 is MNHNS and CDR2 SASEGT. V lost 6 bases and J lost 5, with 13 bases in between. This CDR3 is 13 amino acids long. Libraries were prepared by immunoSEQ multiplex PCR; TCRdb keeps only in-frame clonotypes and omits some of them. The data hold around 2.1 million clones, with almost 96% observed a single time. Study observations and caveats: Clonotypes shared by all four sorted-subset donors had higher generation probabilities than non-shared clonotypes.

Source material: naive CD4+ T cells sorted from blood. Regarding subset: CD45RA+ positively selected. V gene TRBV6-1 combines with J gene TRBJ1-2; D is undetermined. This clonotype was sampled from a young man in good health. The CDR3 DNA sequence: TGTGCCAGCAGGGCTCCACCGGTATATGGCTACACCTTC. It yields the protein CASRAPPVYGYTF.